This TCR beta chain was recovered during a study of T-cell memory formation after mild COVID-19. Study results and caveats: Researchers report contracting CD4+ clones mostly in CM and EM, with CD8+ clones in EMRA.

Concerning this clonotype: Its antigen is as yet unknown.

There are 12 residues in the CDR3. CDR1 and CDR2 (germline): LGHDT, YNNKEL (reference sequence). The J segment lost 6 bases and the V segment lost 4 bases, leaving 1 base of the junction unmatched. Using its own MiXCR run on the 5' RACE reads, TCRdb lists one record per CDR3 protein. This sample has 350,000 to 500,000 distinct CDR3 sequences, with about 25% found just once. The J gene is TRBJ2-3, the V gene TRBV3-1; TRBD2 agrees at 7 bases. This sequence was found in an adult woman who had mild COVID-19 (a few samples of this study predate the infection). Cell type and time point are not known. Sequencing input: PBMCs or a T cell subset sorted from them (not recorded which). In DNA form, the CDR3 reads TGTGCCAGCAGCCGGGACTACGATACGCAGTATTTT. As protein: CASSRDYDTQYF.